What follows describes a single TCR beta chain. The antigen this receptor binds is unknown. It has no much larger one-base neighbor in the sample; base qualities were not kept. Another Seattle source contributed samples from volunteer blood donors who had recovered from COVID-19. Collaborating institutions collected whole blood in K2EDTA tubes following their own protocols. For TCRbeta analysis, collaborator samples were shipped as frozen whole blood, as isolated PBMCs, or as DNA extracted from either sample type. This sample was included in a study of blood T cell repertoires in COVID-19 (TCRdb year 2020). Broadly, across the study: Samples from collaborators originated in the United States, Italy and Spain and spanned both the acute and convalescent phases of COVID-19. Sample metadata almost always included a de-identified subject ID, COVID-19 status, age in years and sex. The prospective study material was composed of cDNA or gDNA derived from T cells, B-cell-depleted T cells, or PBMCs. The samples were drawn from two sources: the first 160 participants of the ongoing ImmuneRACE study, and 1,200 or so subjects contributed by 6 global collaborators. The dataset comprised deeply sampled blood TCRbeta repertoires from subjects exposed to, actively infected with, or recovered from COVID-19. The repertoires were released in a freely available public database intended as a resource for research on the immune response to SARS-CoV-2. Where HLA class I and class II types were available, the types were taken from metadata supplied by the sample provider, not from assay-based typing. Paper-wide results and their limitations: The amount of clinical and demographic metadata varied by source and participant and was provided uncurated.

The immunoSEQ Assay, a bias-controlled multiplex PCR, was used to amplify TCRbeta CDR3 regions from genomic DNA. Per the source publication's procedure: Nucleated cell counts per sample were estimated from amplification of reference gene primers within the assay. Sequence reads were collapsed and filtered to measure the absolute abundance of every unique TCRbeta CDR3 rearrangement. For each sample, productive Simpson clonality was calculated by taking the square root of Simpson's diversity index across productive rearrangements. TCRdb holds this immuneACCESS table with in-frame rearrangements only. Some clones are missing; in checked studies, unresolved V genes explain under half, and the rest has no known cause. The DNA was the basis for D and trimming; V, J and clone size are from that table. The sample table records under 300,000 clones; approximately 89% of these occur just once. About 4.6% of the sample goes to the ten largest clones.

The CDR3 covers 14 residues, taking in both the cysteine and the phenylalanine. Just the 42-base CDR3 DNA is kept, in frame starting at base 1. Looking up the germline V gene yields CDR1 MDHEN and CDR2 SYDVKM. A distance of 13 bases separates the germline ends of V and J, which lose 2 bases and 5 bases respectively. The chain was built from TRBV28 and TRBJ2-7; the D region possibly corresponds to TRBD2 (6 bases align). The receptor comes from a woman aged 40 to 50 who had recovered from COVID-19. The sequencing sample was made of peripheral blood. The CDR3 protein sequence reads: CASSLTQAGNEQYF. The DNA reads as follows: TGTGCCAGCAGTTTAACACAGGCGGGGAACGAGCAGTACTTC.